Each of the 6 T cell receptor beta chains below was sequenced from the same sample in a study of shared clonotypes between healthy human individuals (dated by TCRdb to about 2020). The library was generated by the immunoSEQ multiplex PCR assay. Held by TCRdb, this immuneACCESS table contains in-frame sequences only and omits some clones. Under half of the omission traces to an unresolved V gene where checked; the cause of the rest is unknown. The sample table holds some 1 million clones, of which approximately 76% were seen once. 1.4% of the sample comes from the top ten. Sequencing input: memory CD4+ T cells sorted from blood. The cell subset or site tag for this specimen amounts to: CD45RA-negative fraction. These receptors were collected from a man younger than 30 in good health.

This clone was recorded only once. This rearrangement joins TRBV6-1 to TRBJ1-1, with D uncertain. Trimming took 5 bases from V and 3 from J, leaving 7 bases between them. CDR1 is MNHNS, CDR2 SASEGT, per germline. There are 12 residues in the CDR3. The CDR3 sequence is CASSYDYTEAFF. The CDR3 DNA reads as TGTGCCAGCAGTTATGACTACACTGAAGCTTTCTTT.

A word on this clone: Other DNA sequences in the same sample also yield this CDR3. CDR3 loop: CASSLTGTGRYEQYF. The CDR3 region has the DNA TGTGCCAGCAGTTTAACCGGGACAGGGAGGTACGAGCAGTACTTC. J is TRBJ2-7 and V is TRBV27; 9 nucleotides match TRBD1. Germline trimming cut 2 bases from V and 4 bases from J; bases unmatched to any gene: 6. This CDR3 has 15 amino acids. Germline lookup yields CDR1 MNHEY and CDR2 SMNVEV (reference sequence).

The chain carries TRBV18 and TRBJ1-6; D gene uncertain. Germline V gene sequence: CDR1 KGHSH, CDR2 LQKENI. The V and J ends lost 0 bases and 7 bases respectively, with 1 base between them. The CDR3 contains 12 residues. The CDR3, as DNA: TGTGCCAGCTCACCACCGAATTCACCCCTCCACTTT. Translation gives CASSPPNSPLHF.

This clone has just a few counts. The chain has TRBV5-1 and TRBJ2-1; 13 bases line up with TRBD2. The J segment lost 5 bases and the V segment lost 5 bases, leaving 4 bases of the junction unmatched. The CDR3 extends over 15 amino acids. Germline CDR1 and CDR2: SGHRS and YFSETQ. Written as DNA, the CDR3 is TGCGCCAGCAGGGACGGGACTAGCGGGGACAATGAGCAGTTCTTC. It is translated as CASRDGTSGDNEQFF.

This clone has just a few counts. The V call is TRBV6-1, the J call TRBJ1-5, with 9 bases lining up with TRBD1. The CDR3 loop spans 15 amino acids. After removal of 5 bases from V and 1 base from J, the junction contained 3 bases not matched to a gene. In germline, CDR1 is MNHNS, CDR2 SASEGT. The CDR3 nucleotides read TGTGCCAGCAGTCCACAGGGGGCAAGCAATCAGCCCCAGCATTTT. Amino acids: CASSPQGASNQPQHF.

V gene TRBV7-9 combines with J gene TRBJ1-1; 8 bases are shared with TRBD1. V was pared by 5 bases and J by 1 base, with 3 bases of the junction left unmatched. CDR3 length: 14 amino acids. The germline V gene encodes CDR1 SEHNR and CDR2 FQNEAQ (reference sequence). The DNA of the CDR3 is TGTGCCAGCAGCCCGGGACAGGAGAACACTGAAGCTTTCTTT. This gives the protein CASSPGQENTEAFF.